These 8 T cell receptor beta chains originate from one sample sequenced in a study of CD8 T cells in Susac syndrome. After extraction with the RNeasy kit, about 0.45 to 1 ug of the RNA was reverse transcribed using random hexamers. TCRdb fed the immunoSEQ multiplex PCR reads into MiXCR, producing one record per CDR3 protein. In the table there are about 170,000 distinct CDR3 sequences, more than 95% of which are singletons. Sequencing was carried out using CD4+ T cells from PBMCs. The receptors shown here come from a human donor with Susac syndrome.

V and J are TRBV15 and TRBJ2-7; 8 bases fit TRBD1. Germline lookup yields CDR1 LNHNV and CDR2 YYDKDF (reference sequence). Unmatched junction bases numbered 10, after V lost 0 bases and J lost 6 bases. The length of the CDR3 is 16 residues. The CDR3 spells CATSREEGAGGVEQYF. The CDR3 DNA sequence: TGTGCCACCAGCAGAGAAGAGGGTGCAGGGGGCGTCGAGCAGTACTTC. Variable domain in full (rest from reference TRBV15 and TRBJ2-7): DAMVIQNPRYQVTQFGKPVTLSCSQTLNHNVMYWYQQKSSQAPKLLFHYYDKDFNNEADTPDNFQSRRPNTSFCFLDIRSPGLGDTAMYLCATSREEGAGGVEQYFGPGTRLTVT.

The chain joins TRBV7-2 to TRBJ2-3; D remains unclear. With 1 base removed from V and 7 bases from J, the gap between germline ends came to 12 bases. Germline V lookup: CDR1 SGHTA, CDR2 FQGNSA. The CDR3 sequence is 14 residues long. CDR3 nucleotides: TGTGCCAGCAGCTTAGGGGCTCGGGTAAATACGCAGTATTTT. It specifies CASSLGARVNTQYF.

The chain joins TRBV4-3 to TRBJ1-4; D might be TRBD1 (6 bases). Germline-derived CDR1 and CDR2 are LGHNA and YSLEER. V was clipped by 4 bases and J by 7 bases, with 19 bases between them. The CDR3 length is 16 residues. CDR3 loop: CASSRDPAQGSEKLFF. The CDR3 DNA sequence: TGCGCCAGCAGCCGCGATCCGGCACAGGGAAGTGAAAAACTGTTTTTT.

The chain recombines TRBV5-1 with TRBJ1-1, with TRBD1 matching 7 bases. Losses at the gene ends were 4 bases for V and 4 bases for J; bases not matched to a gene: 7. The CDR3 consists of 14 residues. Germline V gene lookup returns CDR1 SGHRS and CDR2 YFSETQ. This CDR3 is CASSPGTASTEAFF. DNA of the CDR3: TGCGCCAGCAGCCCCGGGACAGCCTCCACTGAAGCTTTCTTT.

The chain combines TRBV9 with TRBJ1-1; D not resolved. The CDR3 totals 13 residues. Trimming left V 10 bases short and J 5 bases short, with 18 bases between. Germline loops: CDR1 SGDLS, CDR2 YYNGEE. The CDR3 here is CASAHRVRTEAFF. CDR3 nucleotides: TGTGCCTCAGCCCACAGAGTACGAACTGAAGCTTTCTTT. Together with reference TRBV9 and TRBJ1-1, the CDR3 gives the full variable domain: DSGVTQTPKHLITATGQRVTLRCSPRSGDLSVYWYQQSLDQGLQFLIQYYNGEERAKGNILERFSAQQFPDLHSELNLSSLELGDSALYFCASAHRVRTEAFFGQGTRLTVV.

This sequence joins TRBV7-9 and TRBJ2-4; maybe TRBD1 (5 bases). This CDR3 contains 17 residues. The ends were cut back, 2 bases at V and 5 bases at J, with 19 bases in the middle. Per the germline V gene, CDR1 is SEHNR and CDR2 is FQNEAQ (reference sequence). The CDR3 loop reads CASSLSGAGPLQNIQYF. CDR3 nucleotide sequence: TGTGCCAGCAGCTTATCTGGTGCAGGGCCCCTACAAAACATTCAGTACTTC. Supplemented by reference TRBV7-9 and TRBJ2-4, the full variable domain reads DTGVSQNPRHKITKRGQNVTFRCDPISEHNRLYWYRQTLGQGPEFLTYFQNEAQLEKSRLLSDRFSAERPKGSFSTLEIQRTEQGDSAMYLCASSLSGAGPLQNIQYFGAGTRLSVL.

J is TRBJ2-7 and V is TRBV12-3 or TRBV12-4; TRBD2 is a possible D gene (6 bases). V was clipped by 3 bases and J by 0 bases, with 9 bases between them. This CDR3 has 14 amino acids. The CDR3 reads CASSLGLSSYEQYF. The CDR3 DNA reads TGTGCCAGCAGTTTGGGACTGAGCTCCTACGAGCAGTACTTC.

The rearrangement joins TRBV27 to TRBJ1-4, with 7 bases identical to TRBD1. The J segment lost 8 bases and the V segment lost 4 bases, leaving 4 bases of the junction unmatched. CDR3 length equals 13 residues. CDR1 is MNHEY, CDR2 SMNVEV, per germline (reference sequence). The CDR3 nucleotides read TGTGCCAGCAGTTACAGGGGCCTCGAAAAACTGTTTTTT. Its translation is CASSYRGLEKLFF.